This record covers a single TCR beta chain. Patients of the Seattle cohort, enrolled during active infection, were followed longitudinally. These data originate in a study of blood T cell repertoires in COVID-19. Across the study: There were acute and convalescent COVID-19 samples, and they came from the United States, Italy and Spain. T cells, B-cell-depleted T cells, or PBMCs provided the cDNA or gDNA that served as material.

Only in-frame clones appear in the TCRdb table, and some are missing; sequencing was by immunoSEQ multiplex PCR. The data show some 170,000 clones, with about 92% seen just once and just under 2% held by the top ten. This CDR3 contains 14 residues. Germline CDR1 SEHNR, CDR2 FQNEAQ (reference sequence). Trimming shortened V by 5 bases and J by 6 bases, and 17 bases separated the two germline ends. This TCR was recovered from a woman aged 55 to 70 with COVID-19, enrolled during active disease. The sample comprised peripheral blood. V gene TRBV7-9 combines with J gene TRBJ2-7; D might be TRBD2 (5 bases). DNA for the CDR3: TGTGCCAGCAGCACCGTTTGGGCCGCGGGCGAGCAGTACTTC. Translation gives CASSTVWAAGEQYF.